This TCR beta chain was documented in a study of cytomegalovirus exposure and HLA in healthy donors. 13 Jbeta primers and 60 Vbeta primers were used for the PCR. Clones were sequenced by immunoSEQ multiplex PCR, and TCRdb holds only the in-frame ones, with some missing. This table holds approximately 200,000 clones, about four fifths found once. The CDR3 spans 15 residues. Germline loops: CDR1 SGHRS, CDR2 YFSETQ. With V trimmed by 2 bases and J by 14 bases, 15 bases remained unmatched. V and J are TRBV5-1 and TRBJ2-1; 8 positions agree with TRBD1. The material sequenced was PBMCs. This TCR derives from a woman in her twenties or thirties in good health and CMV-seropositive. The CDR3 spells CASSFQAEDREVKFF. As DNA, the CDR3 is TGCGCCAGCAGCTTTCAGGCAGAGGACAGGGAGGTGAAGTTCTTC.